The rows below give T cell receptor beta chains drawn from one sample of a study of graft-versus-host responses after intestinal transplantation. Assay used: immunoSEQ multiplex PCR; TCRdb lists only in-frame clones, some missing. The data show over 65,000 clones, more than 85% seen once. These TCRs are of unknown antigen specificity. The input for sequencing was unstimulated CD8+ T cells sorted from spleen or lymph node cells, taken before transplant. Every receptor here comes from a human donor who was the organ donor for an intestinal transplant. CDR3s include the opening cysteine and the closing phenylalanine or tryptophan. Fields, in order: V gene, J gene, CDR3 protein.

TRBV4-1	TRBJ2-3	CASSLRSGTSGSTDTQYF
TRBV7-6	TRBJ2-1	CASSNGIPYNEQFF
TRBV19	TRBJ2-1	CASSIDGGATGDEQFF
TRBV27	TRBJ1-1	CASGLGVQVSPNTEAFF
TRBV19	TRBJ1-6	CASIPLPRDRVNSPLHF
TRBV7-6	TRBJ2-2	CASSRTRDGELFF
TRBV5-1	TRBJ1-1	CASSSEGTEAFF
TRBV6-1	TRBJ2-7	CASSPPNRDNYEQYF
TRBV7-6	TRBJ2-1	CASSPTNTRDAAYNEQFF
TRBV11-3	TRBJ2-3	CASSSYRDVSGQGLDTQYF
TRBV5-1	TRBJ2-7	CASSSRDRGLYEQYF
TRBV19	TRBJ2-2	CASSGMSRGGTGELFF
TRBV10-2	TRBJ1-2	CASSESTFRGDRVYGYTF